This T cell receptor (beta chain) was found in a study of breast tumors, draining lymph nodes, adjacent tissues listed by TCRdb under 2016. Looking at the study overall: The study compared TCR beta repertoires across tumor, adjacent nontumor tissue and axillary lymph nodes from breast cancer patients. The study aimed to assess the relationships and possible T-cell exchange between tumor, surrounding tissue and draining lymph node repertoires in human breast cancer.

Of note for this clonotype: Its target antigen remains unknown. One end of the junction varies from germline; a read error may be responsible.

Instrument used: Illumina HiSeq 2000. TCR beta chain libraries were generated by multiplex PCR amplification. The amplified TCR beta chain products were analyzed by high-throughput sequencing. In-frame beta chains were kept once TCRdb had trimmed the public reads at Q25 with fastp and called clones with MiXCR. Each CDR3 protein gets just one entry, which takes the most common genes and DNA from the rows behind it. The sample contains around 230,000 distinct CDR3 sequences, under 40% of them found a single time. Of the sample, 3% to 4.5% is held by the ten largest clones. On the study overall, not on this receptor specifically: T-cell repertoire diversity in tumors was found to be lower than in lymph nodes but higher than in nontumor tissue, and preferential V and J gene usage was observed. The conclusion that tumor T cells originate in lymph nodes was framed as consistent with a hypothesis rather than directly demonstrated. The similarity between tumor and nontumor tissue repertoires was significantly greater in luminal-like breast cancer than in basal-like breast cancer. The data were considered consistent with most tumor T cells being derived from the lymph node and subsequently expanding within tumor tissue.

Lymph node samples were obtained from the axillary draining lymph nodes of breast cancer patients. The sample comprised axillary lymph node tissue. The sequence came from a female donor with breast cancer. Some clones in this sample may be carry-over from other donors' samples.

The DNA is as follows: TGTGCCAGCGGGTCGGGTAGCTCCGATAATTTACCCCTCCACTTT. This yields the protein CASGSGSSDNLPLHF. The receptor chain draws on TRBV10-2 and TRBJ1-6; too little of a D gene remains to name it. From the cysteine through the phenylalanine, the CDR3 covers 15 amino acids. Here the CDR3 DNA is all that survives: 45 bases in frame from base 1. CDR1 is given as WSHSY and CDR2 as SAAADI, both from the germline V gene.